The next 28 T cell receptor beta chains were all read from a single sample in a study of molecular identifiers for immune sequencing clone quantification. TCRdb passed the PCR reads through MiXCR, listing each CDR3 protein once. The data show roughly 100,000 distinct CDR3 sequences, 30% to 35% seen once. The material sequenced was naive CD8+ T cells from blood, with Jurkat cell RNA spiked in. Subset described: FACS-sorted CD8+CD4-CCR7+CD45RA+ naive T cells. The source of these receptors is a human donor in good health. Some libraries in this study had Jurkat cell RNA spiked in.

J is TRBJ2-1 and V is TRBV6-2 or TRBV6-3, with unresolved D. Germline V gene lookup returns CDR1 MNHEY and CDR2 SVGEGT. CDR3 length: 15 residues. Trimming took 7 bases from V and 5 from J, leaving 18 bases between them. The CDR3 region is CASTEDPLWNNEQFF. DNA of the CDR3: TGTGCCAGCACCGAGGACCCCCTTTGGAACAATGAGCAGTTCTTC.

Comment on this clonotype: Relative to the germline gene, one junction end is altered; a read error may explain this. The V gene is TRBV10-1, the J gene TRBJ2-2, with D possibly matching TRBD2 (5 bases). The CDR3 length is 15 residues. Germline V gene sequence: CDR1 WNHNN, CDR2 SYGVQD (reference sequence). CDR3 DNA sequence: TGCGCCAGCAGTGACCGCGACCCGAACACCGGGGAGCTGATTTTT. This gives the protein CASSDRDPNTGELIF.

This clonotype was observed many times. The J gene is TRBJ2-3, the V gene TRBV13, with D tentatively TRBD2 (6 bases). Germline CDR1 and CDR2: PRHDT and FYEKMQ (reference sequence). V was clipped by 5 bases and J by 5 bases, with 17 bases between them. The CDR3 runs to 15 residues. CDR3 loop: CASSTTGLRQDTQYF. CDR3 in DNA: TGTGCCAGCAGCACCACGGGACTCCGCCAAGATACGCAGTATTTT.

This chain uses TRBV27 with TRBJ2-7, with a weak D call TRBD1 (6 bases). The germline gives CDR1 MNHEY, CDR2 SMNVEV (reference sequence). This CDR3 is built from 14 residues. Trimming took 6 bases from V and 2 from J, leaving 14 bases between them. The CDR3 loop is CASSPIQGAYEQYF. In nucleotides, the CDR3 is TGTGCCAGCAGCCCAATACAGGGTGCCTACGAGCAGTACTTC.

This clonotype was detected many times. The V call is TRBV7-2, the J call TRBJ1-5; perhaps TRBD1 as D (6 bases). Germline CDR1 SGHTA, CDR2 FQGNSA. V dropped 1 base and J dropped 3 bases, with 10 bases sitting between them. The CDR3 loop spans 15 amino acids. CDR3 bases: TGTGCCAGCAGCTTAGAGGACAGTCCCAATCAGCCCCAGCATTTT. It codes for CASSLEDSPNQPQHF.

This clonotype has a handful of counts. The chain links TRBV14 to TRBJ1-2, with D unresolved. From germline, CDR1 is SGHDN and CDR2 FVKESK. The CDR3 covers 14 residues. Trimming shortened V by 0 bases and J by 6 bases, and 11 bases separated the two germline ends. CDR3 sequence reads: CASSQDSRRNGYTF. DNA for the CDR3: TGTGCCAGCAGCCAAGATTCAAGGCGGAATGGCTACACCTTC.

The table lists this clonotype with many counts. The junction shows a germline mismatch at one end, possibly a read error. The J gene is TRBJ2-7, the V gene TRBV28; D possibly corresponds to TRBD1 (5 bases). Germline V gene lookup returns CDR1 MDHEN and CDR2 SYDVKM. This CDR3 spans 11 amino acids. In DNA, the CDR3 is TGTGCCAGCAGCCGCCGTTCACAGGCGAGCTTC. It yields the protein CASSRRSQASF. Full variable domain (outside the CDR3, taken from reference TRBV28 and TRBJ2-7): DVKVTQSSRYLVKRTGEKVFLECVQDMDHENMFWYRQDPGLGLRLIYFSYDVKMKEKGDIPEGYSVSREKKERFSLILESASTNQTSMYLCASSRRSQASFGPGTRLTVT.

The chain couples TRBV7-9 to TRBJ1-4; D remains unclear. V lost 7 bases and J 0 bases, leaving 9 bases between the germline ends. The CDR3 consists of 14 residues. Looked up from germline, CDR1 is SEHNR and CDR2 is FQNEAQ (reference sequence). CDR3 nucleotide sequence: TGTGCCAGCAACCCAGGCACAACTAATGAAAAACTGTTTTTT. Translated, it gives CASNPGTTNEKLFF.

The rearrangement uses TRBV6-5 and TRBJ2-4; D not certain. CDR1 is MNHEY, CDR2 SVGAGI, per germline. The CDR3 runs 16 residues. The V gene lost 5 bases and the J gene lost 6 bases, with 20 bases spanning the gap. CDR3 residues: CASSDSHTRSRNIQYF. The CDR3 DNA reads as TGTGCCAGCAGTGATTCCCATACCCGCTCCAGAAACATTCAGTACTTC.

The V gene is TRBV5-6, the J gene TRBJ2-1; the match to TRBD2 covers 13 bases. The CDR3 runs 16 residues. Germline values: CDR1 SGHDT, CDR2 YYEEEE. Germline trimming cut 0 bases from V and 8 bases from J; bases unmatched to any gene: 5. CDR3 DNA sequence: TGTGCCAGCAGCTTGGCCACTAGCGGGAGGGCATATGAGCAGTTCTTC. This translates into CASSLATSGRAYEQFF.

This clonotype was seen more than once but under ten times. This sequence joins TRBV28 and TRBJ2-6; 8 bases line up with TRBD1. The J segment lost 2 bases and the V segment lost 6 bases, leaving 3 bases of the junction unmatched. The CDR3 contains 15 residues. Germline CDR1 is MDHEN and CDR2 is SYDVKM. CDR3: CASSPTGAGANVLTF. Written as DNA, the CDR3 is TGTGCCAGCAGCCCGACAGGGGCTGGGGCCAACGTCCTGACTTTC.

The sample holds many counts of this clonotype. The rearrangement links TRBV12-3 or TRBV12-4 to TRBJ1-2; no reliable D call. The CDR3 sequence is 14 residues long. With 1 base removed from V and 2 bases from J, the gap between germline ends came to 8 bases. Here the CDR3 DNA reads TGTGCCAGCAGTTTAGGTTCACCCAACTATGGCTACACCTTC. Translating it yields CASSLGSPNYGYTF.

This clonotype is medium-sized in the sample. The chain uses TRBV5-4 and TRBJ2-3, with TRBD2 matching over 7 bases. The CDR3 contains 18 residues. Trimming cost V 4 bases and J 0 bases; bases outside gene matches: 14. In germline, CDR1 is SGHNT, CDR2 YYREEE (reference sequence). The DNA for the CDR3 is TGTGCCAGCAGCCCCCTGGTAGCGGGTGATACTAGCACAGATACGCAGTATTTT. Translation: CASSPLVAGDTSTDTQYF.

This clonotype was seen only a few times. The rearrangement uses TRBV7-9 and TRBJ2-7; the D is unclear. Trimming removed 5 bases at V and 2 bases at J, with 19 bases between. Per germline, CDR1 SEHNR and CDR2 FQNEAQ (reference sequence). The CDR3 extends over 16 amino acids. The CDR3 nucleotides read TGTGCCAGCAGCCGACTCGAAGGGCCCGACACCTACGAGCAGTACTTC. Encoded protein: CASSRLEGPDTYEQYF.

The chain links TRBV6-6 to TRBJ2-7, with D perhaps TRBD2 (8 bases). This CDR3 spans 15 amino acids. Trimming cost V 5 bases and J 8 bases, with 22 bases left between them. Germline-derived CDR1 and CDR2 are MNHNY and SVGAGI (reference sequence). CDR3 loop: CASSIPRGREVKQYF. The DNA of the CDR3 is TGTGCCAGCAGTATCCCGAGGGGGCGGGAGGTGAAGCAGTACTTC.

The sample holds many counts of this clonotype. The V call is TRBV29-1, the J call TRBJ1-2, with D perhaps matching TRBD1 (5 bases). From germline, CDR1 is SQVTM and CDR2 ANQGSEA. This CDR3 comprises 12 residues. Trimming removed 5 bases from V and 3 bases from J, with 10 bases in between. For the CDR3, the DNA is TGCAGCGTTATAGGGGACCACTATGGCTACACCTTC. Translation gives CSVIGDHYGYTF.

As concerns this clonotype: One base away lies a much larger clone, so this may be a sequencing read error. In this CDR3 the conserved last residue, phenylalanine or tryptophan, is missing, so a read error is likely. The chain combines TRBV12-3 or TRBV12-4 with TRBJ2-5; D is ambiguous. The CDR3 consists of 12 residues. V shed 3 bases and J shed 5 bases, with 7 bases lying between them. Here the CDR3 reads CASSFQLETQYY. The CDR3, as DNA: TGTGCCAGCAGTTTCCAGTTGGAGACCCAGTACTAC.

Notes on this clonotype: An end of the junction differs from the germline gene, which may be a read error. V is TRBV2 and J is TRBJ1-1; D is undetermined. CDR3 length: 14 amino acids. Germline V lookup: CDR1 SNHLY, CDR2 FYNNEI. The CDR3 loop reads CASSEVMFATEAIF. The CDR3 nucleotides read TGTGCCAGCAGTGAAGTCATGTTCGCGACTGAAGCTATCTTT.

This clonotype has just a few counts. The junction departs from the called germline gene at one end, perhaps through a read error. The chain links TRBV5-3 to TRBJ2-5; TRBD2 matches 7 bases. TRBV5-3 is an ORF, and what it does is uncertain. This CDR3 spans 14 amino acids. This CDR3 reads CASSLRGDQDTQYF. The CDR3 nucleotides are TGTGCCAGCTCTCTCCGGGGGGACCAAGACACCCAGTACTTT.

This chain uses TRBV28 with TRBJ1-2, with D unclear. Trimming left V 2 bases short and J 8 bases short, with 12 bases between. Germline CDR1 is MDHEN and CDR2 is SYDVKM. The length of the CDR3 is 13 residues. CDR3 loop: CASSLGRALGYTF. CDR3 sequence (DNA): TGTGCCAGCAGTTTAGGGAGGGCCTTAGGCTACACCTTC.

Of note for this clonotype: One base away lies a much larger clone, so this may be a sequencing read error. This chain uses TRBV28 with TRBJ2-5; 7 bases line up with TRBD1. The germline CDR1 and CDR2 sequences are MDHEN and SYDVKM. The V gene end was trimmed by 5 bases and the J gene end by 5 bases; junction bases not matched to a gene: 11. This CDR3 region has 15 residues. In DNA, the CDR3 is TGTGCCAGCAGTCTTGGACAGGCCACCAGGGAGACCCAGTACTTC. This sequence encodes CASSLGQATRETQYF.

The sample holds many counts of this clonotype. The chain has TRBV28 and TRBJ2-3, with D uncertain. The CDR3 has 11 amino acids. Trimming removed 6 bases from V and 5 bases from J, with 6 bases in between. The germline gives CDR1 MDHEN, CDR2 SYDVKM. CDR3: CASRLGDTQYF. The CDR3 coding sequence is TGTGCCAGCAGGCTCGGAGATACGCAGTATTTT. The variable domain in full, with the rest retrieved from reference TRBV28 and TRBJ2-3, is DVKVTQSSRYLVKRTGEKVFLECVQDMDHENMFWYRQDPGLGLRLIYFSYDVKMKEKGDIPEGYSVSREKKERFSLILESASTNQTSMYLCASRLGDTQYFGPGTRLTVL.

The V and J genes are TRBV12-3 or TRBV12-4 and TRBJ1-6; D call uncertain. Trimming left V 3 bases short and J 0 bases short, with 9 bases between. CDR3 length equals 16 residues. The CDR3 DNA reads as TGTGCCAGCAGTTTCGGTTGGAGCTCCTATAATTCACCCCTCCACTTT. Its protein product is CASSFGWSSYNSPLHF.

Comments on this clonotype: A much larger clone differs from this one at a single base, so this may be a read error. The conserved closing phenylalanine or tryptophan is absent in this CDR3, likely reflecting a read error. This chain joins TRBV4-3 and TRBJ1-1, with D possibly TRBD1 on 6 matching bases. The germline gives CDR1 LGHNA, CDR2 YSLEER. Trimming took off 0 bases at V and 0 bases at J, with 14 bases between the two ends. This CDR3 region has 17 residues. The CDR3 nucleotides are TGCGCCAGCAGCCAAGATTACGGGGGACAATTGAACACTGAAGCTTTCATT. Translation: CASSQDYGGQLNTEAFI.

Ten or more counts support this clonotype. V is TRBV7-2 and J is TRBJ2-3; D is unclear. V was trimmed by 5 bases and J by 0 bases, leaving 6 bases between them. The CDR3 is made up of 13 amino acids. Looked up from germline, CDR1 is SGHTA and CDR2 is FQGNSA. The CDR3: CASSLISTDTQYF. CDR3 nucleotide sequence: TGTGCCAGCAGCCTAATCAGCACAGATACGCAGTATTTT. The entire variable domain, with the rest obtained from reference TRBV7-2 and TRBJ2-3, is as follows: GAGVSQSPSNKVTEKGKDVELRCDPISGHTALYWYRQSLGQGLEFLIYFQGNSAPDKSGLPSDRFSAERTGGSVSTLTIQRTQQEDSAVYLCASSLISTDTQYFGPGTRLTVL.

Of note for this clonotype: Without the conserved terminal phenylalanine or tryptophan, this CDR3 likely stems from a read error. The chain combines TRBV6-1 with TRBJ2-5, with a weak D call TRBD2 (5 bases). Trimming cost V 8 bases and J 5 bases, with 21 bases left between them. This CDR3 comprises 15 residues. CDR1 MNHNS and CDR2 SASEGT come from the germline V gene. CDR3 nucleotide sequence: TGTGCCAGCCCGCCGGGATTAGTTCTTCCGGAGACCCAGTACATC. This encodes CASPPGLVLPETQYI.

This clonotype appeared a few times. This sequence joins TRBV9 and TRBJ2-3, with D possibly called TRBD1 or TRBD2 (5 bases each). In germline, CDR1 is SGDLS, CDR2 YYNGEE. Deletions cut 4 bases from V and 1 base from J, with 25 bases between. This CDR3 contains 19 residues. This CDR3 reads CASSPWGLRLSSRTDTQYF. The CDR3 DNA follows: TGTGCCAGCAGCCCGTGGGGCCTCAGACTATCTTCCCGCACAGATACGCAGTATTTT.

CDR3 DNA sequence: TGTGCCAGCAGCCCCTTCGCGGGAGAGACCTACGAGCAGTACTTC. This translates into CASSPFAGETYEQYF. V is TRBV7-2 and J is TRBJ2-7, with 7 bases that match TRBD2. This CDR3 spans 15 amino acids. The trim removed 5 bases at V and 2 bases at J, leaving 9 bases unmatched. Germline loops: CDR1 SGHTA, CDR2 FQGNSA.